This is a list of T cell receptor beta chains from one sample in a study of cytomegalovirus exposure and HLA in healthy donors. Measured with immunoSEQ multiplex PCR; TCRdb has only the in-frame clones, and not every one. The sample contains some 140,000 clones, 80% to 90% of which appear only once. The sequenced sample consisted of PBMCs. These receptors were taken from a woman aged 30 to 39 in good health and CMV-seropositive. Each CDR3 is given with its conserved first and last residue. D genes are given only for firm matches. Part of the rows lack a size; the others show once, few, many or a class for expanded clones.

v_gene,abundance,j_gene,d_gene,CDR3aa,CDR3nt
TRBV15,NA,TRBJ2-2,NA,CATSAGTPGTGELFF,TGTGCCACCAGCGCGGGAACCCCGGGGACCGGGGAGCTGTTTTTT
TRBV28,NA,TRBJ2-7,TRBD1,CASSLLGTGGDEQYF,TGTGCCAGCAGTTTACTCGGGACAGGGGGCGACGAGCAGTACTTC
TRBV28,NA,TRBJ2-1,TRBD2,CASRGPGGSYNEQFF,TGTGCCAGCCGGGGTCCGGGAGGCTCCTACAATGAGCAGTTCTTC
TRBV19,NA,TRBJ2-1,NA,CASKAERGNEQFF,TGTGCCAGTAAAGCCGAAAGGGGGAATGAGCAGTTCTTC
TRBV5-1,NA,TRBJ2-2,TRBD2,CASSLTLAGNIGGELFF,TGCGCCAGCAGCTTGACCCTAGCGGGAAACATCGGCGGGGAGCTGTTTTTT
TRBV28,NA,TRBJ1-2,TRBD1,CASSPGQGPYGYTF,TGTGCCAGCAGTCCCGGACAGGGTCCCTATGGCTACACCTTC
TRBV19,NA,TRBJ1-5,NA,CASSEHRVASNQPQHF,TGTGCCAGTAGCGAACACAGGGTCGCTAGCAATCAGCCCCAGCATTTT
TRBV9,NA,TRBJ2-3,TRBD2,CASSVRGANTDTQYF,TGTGCCAGCAGCGTGCGGGGGGCCAACACAGATACGCAGTATTTT
TRBV15,NA,TRBJ2-7,TRBD2,CATSGLTSGLVYEQYF,TGTGCCACCAGCGGTCTGACTAGCGGGCTGGTATACGAGCAGTACTTC
TRBV9,once,TRBJ2-1,NA,CASSARAKLDEQFF,TGTGCCAGCAGCGCGCGGGCAAAATTAGATGAGCAGTTCTTC
TRBV28,NA,TRBJ2-7,TRBD1,CATSFWTGNYEQYF,TGTGCCACCTCATTTTGGACAGGGAACTACGAGCAGTACTTC
TRBV5-1,NA,TRBJ2-5,TRBD2,CASSRILAGGPETQYF,TGCGCCAGCAGCCGCATTCTAGCGGGGGGGCCAGAGACCCAGTACTTC
TRBV7-2,NA,TRBJ2-5,TRBD2,CASSLARTSETQYF,TGTGCCAGCAGCTTAGCGCGCACTAGCGAAACCCAGTACTTC
TRBV7-2,NA,TRBJ2-1,TRBD2,CASSLVLLAGSGRGDEQFF,TGTGCCAGCAGCTTAGTTCTTTTAGCCGGTAGCGGGAGGGGGGATGAGCAGTTCTTC
TRBV6-5,NA,TRBJ2-3,NA,CASNAAASADTQYF,TGTGCCAGCAACGCGGCAGCCTCAGCGGATACGCAGTATTTT
TRBV7-2,NA,TRBJ2-7,NA,CASSLRGAGNYEQYF,TGTGCCAGCAGCTTACGTGGTGCGGGAAACTACGAGCAGTACTTC
TRBV19,NA,TRBJ1-1,NA,CASTDPGAGVRTEAFF,TGTGCCAGTACAGACCCCGGGGCGGGGGTTAGGACTGAAGCTTTCTTT
TRBV2,NA,TRBJ2-2,TRBD2,CASSLGGAGELFF,TGTGCCAGCAGCTTGGGGGGGGCCGGGGAGCTGTTTTTT
TRBV28,NA,TRBJ2-1,TRBD2,CASSFPASGRAGEQFF,TGTGCCAGCAGTTTTCCCGCTAGCGGGAGGGCCGGTGAGCAGTTCTTC
TRBV7-9,once,TRBJ2-2,TRBD1,CASSFSRGQGAFGELFF,TGTGCCAGCAGCTTTTCCAGGGGGCAGGGGGCGTTCGGGGAGCTGTTTTTT
TRBV11-2,many,TRBJ1-2,TRBD1,CASSSVRGGSGYGYTF,TGTGCCAGCAGCTCCGTGAGAGGGGGCTCGGGGTACGGCTACACCTTC
TRBV7-2,NA,TRBJ2-1,TRBD1,CASSTPGQAIEQFF,TGTGCCAGCAGCACCCCGGGACAGGCCATTGAGCAGTTCTTC
TRBV5-1,NA,TRBJ1-6,TRBD1,CASSLNIPGQGDSPLHF,TGCGCCAGCAGCCTCAATATTCCGGGACAGGGGGATTCACCCCTCCACTTT
TRBV2,few,TRBJ2-2,NA,CASSGQDFTGELFF,TGTGCCAGCAGTGGACAGGACTTCACCGGGGAGCTGTTTTTT
TRBV9,once,TRBJ2-2,TRBD1,CASSAPAGTGSWSTGELFF,TGTGCCAGCAGCGCACCCGCCGGGACAGGGAGTTGGTCCACCGGGGAGCTGTTTTTT
TRBV5-1,NA,TRBJ2-2,NA,CASSLALSGAGELFF,TGCGCCAGCAGCTTGGCCCTTTCGGGGGCCGGGGAGCTGTTTTTT
TRBV6-5,NA,TRBJ2-6,NA,CASSYLRSGANVLTF,TGTGCCAGCAGTTACCTGCGCTCTGGGGCCAACGTCCTGACTTTC
TRBV7-2,NA,TRBJ2-7,NA,CASSADGGGEQYF,TGTGCCAGCAGCGCAGACGGCGGTGGGGAGCAGTACTTC
TRBV29-1,NA,TRBJ1-2,TRBD1,CSAGQVNYGYTF,TGCAGCGCGGGACAGGTCAACTATGGCTACACCTTC